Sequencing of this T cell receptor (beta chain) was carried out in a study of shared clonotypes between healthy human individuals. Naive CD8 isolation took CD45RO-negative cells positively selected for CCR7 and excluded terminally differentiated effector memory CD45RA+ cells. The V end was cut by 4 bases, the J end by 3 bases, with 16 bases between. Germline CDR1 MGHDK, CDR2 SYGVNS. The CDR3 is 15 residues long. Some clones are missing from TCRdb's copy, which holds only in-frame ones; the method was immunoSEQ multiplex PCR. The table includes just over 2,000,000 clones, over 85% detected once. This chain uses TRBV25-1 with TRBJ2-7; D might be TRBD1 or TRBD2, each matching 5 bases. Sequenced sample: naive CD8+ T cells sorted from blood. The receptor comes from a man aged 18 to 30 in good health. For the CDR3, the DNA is TGTGCCAGCAGTGCCGGGGCTTCCCCAGGCTACGAGCAGTACTTC. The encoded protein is CASSAGASPGYEQYF.